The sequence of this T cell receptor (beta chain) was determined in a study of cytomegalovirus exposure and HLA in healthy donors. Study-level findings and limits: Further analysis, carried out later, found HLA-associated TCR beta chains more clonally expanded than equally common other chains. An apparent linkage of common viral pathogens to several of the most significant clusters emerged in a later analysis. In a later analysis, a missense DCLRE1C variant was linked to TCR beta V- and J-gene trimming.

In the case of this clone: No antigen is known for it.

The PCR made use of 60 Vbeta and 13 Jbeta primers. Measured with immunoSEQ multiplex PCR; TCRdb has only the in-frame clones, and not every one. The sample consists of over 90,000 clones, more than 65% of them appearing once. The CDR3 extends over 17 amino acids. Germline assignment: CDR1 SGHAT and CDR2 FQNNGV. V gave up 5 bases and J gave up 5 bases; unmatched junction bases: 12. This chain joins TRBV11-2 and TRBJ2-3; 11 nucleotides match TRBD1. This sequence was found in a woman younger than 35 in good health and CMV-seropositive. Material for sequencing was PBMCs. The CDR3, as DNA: TGTGCCAGCAGCGCCTACCAGTGGGACAGGGGGGGAGATACGCAGTATTTT. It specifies CASSAYQWDRGGDTQYF.